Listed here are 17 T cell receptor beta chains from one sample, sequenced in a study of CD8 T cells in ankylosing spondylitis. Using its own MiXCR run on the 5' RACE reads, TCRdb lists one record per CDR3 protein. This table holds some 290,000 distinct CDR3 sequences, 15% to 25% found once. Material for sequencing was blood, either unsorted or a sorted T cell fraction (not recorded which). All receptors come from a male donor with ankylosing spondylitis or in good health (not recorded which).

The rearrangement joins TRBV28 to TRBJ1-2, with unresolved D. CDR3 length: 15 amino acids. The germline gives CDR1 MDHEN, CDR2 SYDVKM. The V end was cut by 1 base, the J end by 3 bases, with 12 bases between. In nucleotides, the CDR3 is TGTGCCAGCAGTTTATCCTGGCTTACGGACTATGGCTACACCTTC. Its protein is CASSLSWLTDYGYTF.

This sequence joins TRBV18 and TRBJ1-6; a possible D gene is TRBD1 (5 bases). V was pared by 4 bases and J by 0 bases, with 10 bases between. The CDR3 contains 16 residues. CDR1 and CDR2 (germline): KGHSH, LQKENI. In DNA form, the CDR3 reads TGTGCCAGCTCACTCCGACAGAGCTCCTATAATTCACCCCTCCACTTT. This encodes CASSLRQSSYNSPLHF.

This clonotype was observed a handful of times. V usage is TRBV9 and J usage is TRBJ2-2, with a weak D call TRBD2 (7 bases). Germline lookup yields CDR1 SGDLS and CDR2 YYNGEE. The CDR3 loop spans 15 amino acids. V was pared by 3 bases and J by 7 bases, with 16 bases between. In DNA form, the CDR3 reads TGTGCCAGCAGCGCAGAGGGGGGGTTGAGCGGGGAGCTGTTTTTT. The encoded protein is CASSAEGGLSGELFF.

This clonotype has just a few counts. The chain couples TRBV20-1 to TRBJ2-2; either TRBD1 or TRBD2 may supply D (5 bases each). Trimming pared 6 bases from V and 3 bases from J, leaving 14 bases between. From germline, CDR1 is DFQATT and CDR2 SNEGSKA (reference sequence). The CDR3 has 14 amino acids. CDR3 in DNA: TGCAGTGCAGTCCCGGGACGGTACACCGGGGAGCTGTTTTTT. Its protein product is CSAVPGRYTGELFF.

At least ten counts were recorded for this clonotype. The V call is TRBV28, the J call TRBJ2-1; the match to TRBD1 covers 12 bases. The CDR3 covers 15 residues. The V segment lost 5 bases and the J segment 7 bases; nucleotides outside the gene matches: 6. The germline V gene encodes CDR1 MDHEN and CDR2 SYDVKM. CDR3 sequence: CASSLRDRGLNEQFF. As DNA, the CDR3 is TGTGCCAGCAGTCTCCGGGACAGGGGGCTGAATGAGCAGTTCTTC.

The DNA of the CDR3 is TGCAGTGCTAGAATTGCCGGCACAGATACGCAGTATTTT. This translates into CSARIAGTDTQYF. The genes are TRBV20-1 and TRBJ2-3; no reliable D call. The CDR3 has 13 amino acids. CDR1 and CDR2 from the germline V gene are DFQATT and SNEGSKA (reference sequence). Trimming removed 2 bases at V and 1 base at J, with 7 bases between.

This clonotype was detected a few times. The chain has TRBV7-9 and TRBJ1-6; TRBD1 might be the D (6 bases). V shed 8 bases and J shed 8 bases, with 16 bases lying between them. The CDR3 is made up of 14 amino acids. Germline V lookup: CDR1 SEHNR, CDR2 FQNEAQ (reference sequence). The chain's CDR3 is CASATGHWDSPLHF. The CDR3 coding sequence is TGTGCCAGCGCCACAGGGCATTGGGATTCACCCCTCCACTTT.

CDR3 sequence reads: CASSLRLAGTQEGTQYF. CDR3 coding DNA: TGTGCCAGCAGCCTCCGACTAGCGGGGACACAAGAGGGGACCCAGTACTTC. This chain connects TRBV3-1 to TRBJ2-5, with 11 positions matching TRBD2. This CDR3 contains 17 residues. Trimming at V came to 4 bases and at J to 7 bases, leaving 14 bases not matched to a gene. Germline CDR1 and CDR2: LGHDT and YNNKEL (reference sequence).

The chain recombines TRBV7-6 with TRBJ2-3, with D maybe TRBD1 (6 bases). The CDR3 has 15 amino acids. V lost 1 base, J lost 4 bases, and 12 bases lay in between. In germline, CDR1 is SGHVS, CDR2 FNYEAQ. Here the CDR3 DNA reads TGTGCCAGCAGCTTAGTTGCAGGGGCGGCAGATACGCAGTATTTT. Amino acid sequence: CASSLVAGAADTQYF.

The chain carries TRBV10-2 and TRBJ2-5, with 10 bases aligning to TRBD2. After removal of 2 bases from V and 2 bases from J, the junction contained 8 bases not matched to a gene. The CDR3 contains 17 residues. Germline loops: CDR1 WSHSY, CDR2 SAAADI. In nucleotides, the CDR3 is TGCGCCAGCAGTGAGGCTAGCGGGGGATCACTTCAAGAGACCCAGTACTTC. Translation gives CASSEASGGSLQETQYF.

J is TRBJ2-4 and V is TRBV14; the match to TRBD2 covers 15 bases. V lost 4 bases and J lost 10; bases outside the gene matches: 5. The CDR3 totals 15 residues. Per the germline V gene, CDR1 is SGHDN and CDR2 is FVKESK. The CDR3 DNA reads TGTGCCAGCAGCCCCAGGACTAGCGGGGGGGAAATTCAGTACTTC. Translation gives CASSPRTSGGEIQYF.

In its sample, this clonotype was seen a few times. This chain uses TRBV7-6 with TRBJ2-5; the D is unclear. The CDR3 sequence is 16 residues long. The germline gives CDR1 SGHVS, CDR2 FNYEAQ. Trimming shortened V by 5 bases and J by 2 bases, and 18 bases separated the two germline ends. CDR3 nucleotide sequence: TGTGCCAGCAGCCCTCCCGGCTTCGGTTCTCAAGAGACCCAGTACTTC. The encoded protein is CASSPPGFGSQETQYF.

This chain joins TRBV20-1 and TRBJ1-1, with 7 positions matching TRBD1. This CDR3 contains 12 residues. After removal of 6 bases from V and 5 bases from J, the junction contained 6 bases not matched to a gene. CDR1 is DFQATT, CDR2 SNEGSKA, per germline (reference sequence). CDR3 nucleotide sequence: TGCAGTGCCGACAGGGCGGGTACTGAAGCTTTCTTT. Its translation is CSADRAGTEAFF.

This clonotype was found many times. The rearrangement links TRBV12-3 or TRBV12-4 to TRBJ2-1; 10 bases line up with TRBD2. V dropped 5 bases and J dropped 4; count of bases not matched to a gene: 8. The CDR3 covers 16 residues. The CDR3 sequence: CASSTQAGGKYNEQFF. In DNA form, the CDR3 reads TGTGCCAGCAGTACCCAAGCGGGGGGGAAATACAATGAGCAGTTCTTC.

CDR3 sequence (DNA): TGTGCCGCCAGGGCAGGAAGCGATGAGTACCAAGAGACCCAGTACTTC. Protein product: CAARAGSDEYQETQYF. The chain employs TRBV10-3 and TRBJ2-5, with a possible D match to TRBD1 (5 bases). The V end lost 11 bases, the J end lost 0 bases, and 22 bases lay between the germline ends. This CDR3 is 16 amino acids long. Per germline, CDR1 ENHRY and CDR2 SYGVKD.

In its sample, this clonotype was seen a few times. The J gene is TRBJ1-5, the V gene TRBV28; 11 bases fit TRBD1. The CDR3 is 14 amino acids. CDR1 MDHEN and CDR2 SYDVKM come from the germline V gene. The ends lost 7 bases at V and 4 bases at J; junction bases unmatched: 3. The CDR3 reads CASTGTGGNQPQHF. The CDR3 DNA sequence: TGTGCCAGCACCGGGACAGGGGGGAATCAGCCCCAGCATTTT.

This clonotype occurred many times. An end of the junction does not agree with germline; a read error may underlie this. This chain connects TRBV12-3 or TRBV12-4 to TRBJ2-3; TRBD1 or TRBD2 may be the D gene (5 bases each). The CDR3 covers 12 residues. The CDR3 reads CASNLGLGDLVF. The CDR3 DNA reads TGTGCCAGCAACTTGGGTTTGGGGGACCTAGTCTTT.